The sequence of this T cell receptor (beta chain) was determined in a study of blood T cell repertoires in COVID-19. For the study at large: Nucleic acid was either cDNA or gDNA, and it came from T cells, B-cell-depleted T cells, or PBMCs.

This clone was seen a few times. With 0 bases removed from V and 6 bases from J, the gap between germline ends came to 15 bases. The CDR3 spans 16 residues. CDR1 is LGHNA, CDR2 YSLEER, per germline. TCRdb keeps only in-frame clones here, not all; method: immunoSEQ multiplex PCR. The sample yields some 230,000 clones, approximately 85% seen once. This chain joins TRBV4-3 and TRBJ2-1; D is perhaps TRBD2 (6 bases). Material for sequencing was peripheral blood. The source of this sequence is a man aged 40-49 years with acute or convalescent COVID-19. CDR3 bases: TGCGCCAGCAGCCAAGATTCGACGGGGGACCCCAATGAGCAGTTCTTC. Its protein product is CASSQDSTGDPNEQFF.